The T cell receptor beta chain under discussion was sequenced for a study of T cell changes during pregnancy in multiple sclerosis. The germline CDR1 and CDR2 sequences are MNHEY and SMNVEV (reference sequence). This CDR3 is built from 15 residues. V lost 3 bases, J lost 6 bases, and 8 bases stayed unmatched. The method was immunoSEQ multiplex PCR; TCRdb's version includes in-frame clones alone and lacks a portion of them. This sample yields roughly 20,000 clones, of which around 89% are seen a single time; around 7% belongs to the top ten. The receptor was derived from a female donor with multiple sclerosis, enrolled in a pregnancy study. This material consisted of CD8+ T cells from peripheral blood mononuclear cells, taken in the first trimester of pregnancy. The V call is TRBV27, the J call TRBJ2-1; 7 bases match TRBD2. In DNA form, the CDR3 reads TGTGCCAGCAGTTTCATACGGGAGGCCTTCAATGAGCAGTTCTTC. Amino acid sequence: CASSFIREAFNEQFF.